Each of the 3 T cell receptor beta chains below was sequenced from the same sample in a study of T cell responses to AZD1222 COVID-19 vaccine. Some clones are missing from TCRdb's copy, which holds only in-frame ones; the method was immunoSEQ multiplex PCR. Among over 150,000 clones listed, 90% were seen once. The starting material was peripheral blood, obtained on day 0 of AZD1222 vaccination. The receptors were gathered from an adult in good health.

This clone appeared a few times. This rearrangement joins TRBV6-5 to TRBJ2-7; perhaps TRBD1 as D (5 bases). V was trimmed by 2 bases and J by 1 base, leaving 6 bases between them. The CDR3 contains 13 residues. Germline CDR1 MNHEY, CDR2 SVGAGI. CDR3 protein: CASSYPGSYEQYF. DNA of the CDR3: TGTGCCAGCAGTTACCCAGGGTCCTACGAGCAGTACTTC.

V is TRBV12-3 or TRBV12-4 and J is TRBJ1-1; D call uncertain. V lost 5 bases and J lost 7, with 11 bases in between. The CDR3 runs to 12 residues. CDR3 in amino acids: CASSVSLGEAFF. The DNA of the CDR3 is TGTGCCAGCAGTGTATCCTTAGGTGAAGCTTTCTTT.

J is TRBJ1-5 and V is TRBV6-5, with a tentative D call TRBD1 (5 bases). V was cut by 6 bases and J by 1 base, with 13 bases left in between. From germline, CDR1 is MNHEY and CDR2 SVGAGI. The CDR3 spans 15 residues. CDR3 DNA sequence: TGTGCCAGCAGCCCCGGGACTCTGAGCAATCAGCCCCAGCATTTT. Protein: CASSPGTLSNQPQHF.